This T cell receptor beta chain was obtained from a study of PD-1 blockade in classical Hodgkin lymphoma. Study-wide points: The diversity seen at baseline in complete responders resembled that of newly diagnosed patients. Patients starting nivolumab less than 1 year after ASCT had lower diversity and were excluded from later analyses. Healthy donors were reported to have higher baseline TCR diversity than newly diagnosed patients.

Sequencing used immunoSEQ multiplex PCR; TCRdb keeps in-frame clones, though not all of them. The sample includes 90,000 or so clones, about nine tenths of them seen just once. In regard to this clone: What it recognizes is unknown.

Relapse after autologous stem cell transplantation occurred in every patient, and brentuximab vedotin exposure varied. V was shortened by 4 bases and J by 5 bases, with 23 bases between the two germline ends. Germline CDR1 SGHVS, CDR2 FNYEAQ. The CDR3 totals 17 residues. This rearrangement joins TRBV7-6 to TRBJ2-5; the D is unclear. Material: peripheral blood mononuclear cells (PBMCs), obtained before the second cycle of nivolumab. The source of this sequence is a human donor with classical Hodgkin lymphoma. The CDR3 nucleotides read TGTGCCAGCAGCTCCAGACCGAGCAGCCCCAATTCTGAGACCCAGTACTTC. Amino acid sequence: CASSSRPSSPNSETQYF.